This entry concerns a single TCR beta chain. Its cognate antigen is unknown. Indicated treatment: roughly 20 received Ad26.COV2.S at low or high dose, single or two shots; roughly five received placebo; per-sample allocation not given. Day 63 after the first vaccine or placebo injection was the time point for sampling. An adult of 18-55 years in Boston served as donor. This record comes from a study of Ad26.COV2.S vaccination and SARS-CoV-2 variants. Study-level results: TCR breadth and depth analyses may have underestimated total T cell responses. Greater spike-specific TCR breadth was seen in vaccine recipients than in placebo recipients. Spike-specific responses of CD8+ and CD4+ T cells were reported to display substantial breadth after vaccination.

This table comes from immunoSEQ multiplex PCR, and its TCRdb copy is limited to in-frame clones, with some not included. The sample lists roughly 450,000 clones, around nine tenths seen once, with over 9% in the top ten. The CDR3 is made up of 15 amino acids. CDR1 is SGHTA, CDR2 FQGNSA, per germline. J was trimmed by 5 bases and V by 5 bases; bases with no gene match: 10. This chain joins TRBV7-2 and TRBJ2-7; TRBD1 matches 9 bases. The sequencing here drew on peripheral blood, taken in a trial of Ad26.COV2.S vaccine versus placebo. This TCR was sampled from a person aged 18 to 65 who received the Ad26.COV2.S COVID-19 vaccine or a placebo. CDR3 DNA sequence: TGTGCCAGCAGCCCGGGACAGGGACCTCCCCACGAGCAGTACTTC. Protein: CASSPGQGPPHEQYF.